This T cell receptor beta chain was identified in a study of blood T cell repertoires in COVID-19. The CDR3 has 16 amino acids. J gave up 6 bases and V 1 base, and 9 bases lay outside the gene matches. The V gene's germline CDR1 is LGHNA and CDR2 YNFKEQ. This table comes from immunoSEQ multiplex PCR, and its TCRdb copy is limited to in-frame clones, with some not included. The repertoire holds over 75,000 clones, with around 80% as singletons. Sequencing used peripheral blood. The chain joins TRBV4-2 to TRBJ2-1, with TRBD2 matching 7 bases. This TCR was recovered from a man aged 50 or older who had recovered from COVID-19. The CDR3 sequence: CASSQVLAGGGNEQFF. The DNA of the CDR3 is TGTGCCAGCAGCCAAGTATTAGCGGGTGGGGGCAATGAGCAGTTCTTC.